This TCR beta chain was documented in a study of PD-L1 blockade in urothelial cancer. Overall study: About 90% of the 29 patients comprised males who had bladder-origin urothelial cancer. Blood was evaluated 3 weeks (second dose) and 6 weeks after therapy began. Blood gave a median approximately 130,000 T cells.

Profiled with immunoSEQ multiplex PCR; TCRdb holds only in-frame clones, not every one. Of roughly 100,000 clones in the sample, roughly 90% were seen once. Germline V CDR1 and CDR2: SGHRS, YFSETQ. This CDR3 is built from 15 residues. Trimming cost V 4 bases and J 0 bases; bases outside gene matches: 3. This clone was seen once. The time point here: pretreatment peripheral blood. Each patient gave between 1 and 8 samples, pretreatment and on-treatment. This receptor was taken from a woman older than 75 with urothelial cancer. The chain employs TRBV5-1 and TRBJ2-2; 7 nucleotides match TRBD1. Sequenced here: PBMCs, sampled around atezolizumab (anti-PD-L1) treatment. In nucleotides, the CDR3 is TGCGCCAGCAGCGTCGGACAGGCGAACACCGGGGAGCTGTTTTTT. It codes for CASSVGQANTGELFF.